A few counts support the clone carrying this TCR beta chain. The data are from a study of T-cell reconstitution after alpha-beta-depleted transplantation in children. The germline V gene has CDR1 LGHDT and CDR2 YNNKEL (reference sequence). V shed 2 bases and J shed 6 bases, with 13 bases lying between them. This CDR3 contains 14 residues. Unique molecular identifiers were incorporated during preparation of the TCRbeta library. TCRdb analysed the PCR reads with MiXCR anew, one entry per CDR3 protein. The table lists 330,000 or so distinct CDR3 sequences, 10% of them singletons. The TCR originated in a human donor who donated a stem cell graft to a child with acute lymphoblastic leukemia. Source: PBMCs from the stem cell graft donor, taken from the stem cell graft. This chain uses TRBV3-1 with TRBJ1-1; no clear D gene. CDR3 amino acids: CASSQRNSGAEAFF. In nucleotides, the CDR3 is TGTGCCAGCAGCCAACGTAACAGCGGCGCTGAAGCTTTCTTT.